One TCR beta chain is described in this entry. The template was RNA from unsorted bulk tissue. The data belong to a study of tumor and adjacent non-tumor tissue in lung cancer. Three rounds of nested PCR, following a modified ARM-PCR protocol, produced the TCRbeta library. TCRdb reprocessed the multiplex PCR reads with MiXCR, giving one entry per CDR3 protein. Seen here are about 93,000 distinct CDR3 sequences, 67% observed once, and the top ten hold about 17%. Source material: lung tumor tissue. The TCR sequence derives from a man aged 60 to 69 with non-small cell lung cancer.

The CDR3 reads CSVVGGVTDPYEQYF. CDR3 nucleotides: TGCAGCGTTGTGGGTGGAGTAACAGATCCTTACGAGCAGTACTTC. The J gene is TRBJ2-7, the V gene TRBV29-1; D is undetermined. The germline V and J ends were trimmed by 4 bases and 4 bases, with 20 bases remaining between them. Germline lookup yields CDR1 SQVTM and CDR2 ANQGSEA. CDR3 length: 15 residues.